This TCR beta chain was sequenced for a study of shared clonotypes between healthy human individuals. The wider study: Serving as donors were two women and a few men, whose ages spanned 18 to 49. Every donor yielded three CD4 naive, three CD4 memory, two CD8 naive and one CD8 memory plate. Overall study findings and caveats: The donor pool, a small one, limited the genetic and exposure-history diversity represented.

Assay execution took place at the deep level. Method: immunoSEQ multiplex PCR; TCRdb's copy keeps in-frame clones and lacks some. The repertoire has roughly 1,000,000 clones, 75% to 80% of them found once; the top ten carry more than 0.5%. With regard to this clone: As yet, its antigen is unknown.

The sequencing sample was made of memory CD4+ T cells from PBMCs. The subset was: CD45RA-negative fraction. This receptor was obtained from a man younger than 30 in good health. Some clones in this sample may be carry-over from other donors' samples.

CDR3 nucleotides: TGCAGTGGTGGTTCCTACAATGAGCAGTTCTTC. It specifies CSGGSYNEQFF. The chain combines TRBV20-1 with TRBJ2-1; D is ambiguous. V was cut by 7 bases and J by 1 base, with 5 bases left in between. From germline, CDR1 is DFQATT and CDR2 SNEGSKA (reference sequence). This CDR3 region has 11 residues.